The text below deals with one T cell receptor (beta chain). Assay used: immunoSEQ multiplex PCR; TCRdb lists only in-frame clones, some missing. This sample carries 60,000 to 75,000 clones, around 92% of them seen once, and the ten largest clones take around 3%. Germline trimming cut 4 bases from V and 2 bases from J; bases unmatched to any gene: 7. Germline-derived CDR1 and CDR2 are SGHDT and YYEEEE. This CDR3 comprises 15 residues. The sample originates from a study of T cells after somatic rescue of genetic block. The material sequenced was peripheral blood mononuclear cells (PBMCs). V gene TRBV5-6 combines with J gene TRBJ2-5, with 8 bases lining up with TRBD1. The receptor was derived from a man in his forties. The CDR3 reads CASSVRQGWQETQYF. In DNA, the CDR3 is TGTGCCAGCAGCGTACGACAGGGGTGGCAAGAGACCCAGTACTTC.